The TCR beta chain under discussion was sequenced for a study of beta chain features in type 1 diabetes. This clone came up a few times. The germline gives CDR1 SGHDT, CDR2 YYEEEE. J was trimmed by 9 bases and V by 7 bases; bases with no gene match: 4. The CDR3 runs to 13 residues. Sequenced material consisted of expressed TCRB transcripts (all of the isolated RNA was reverse transcribed). Profiled with immunoSEQ multiplex PCR; TCRdb holds only in-frame clones, not every one. The sample yields 680,000 or so clones, 15% seen once. Sequencing was done on a sample of naive CD4+ T cells from blood. The chain joins TRBV5-6 to TRBJ2-1, with TRBD2 matching over 13 bases. The clonotype comes from a man between 18 and 29 years old in good health. Written as DNA, the CDR3 is TGTGCCAGCCGGACTAGCGGGAGCGGTGAGCAGTTCTTC. It translates to CASRTSGSGEQFF.